This record looks at one TCR beta chain sequence and its context. The data were taken from a study of OX40 agonist ivuxolimab in advanced cancers. Clones were sequenced by immunoSEQ multiplex PCR, and TCRdb holds only the in-frame ones, with some missing. This sample yields approximately 82,000 clones, of which roughly 92% are seen a single time; about 0.7% belongs to the top ten. Autoimmune disease history or systemic immunosuppression was exclusionary. The CDR3 spans 13 residues. The trim removed 5 bases at V and 3 bases at J, leaving 4 bases unmatched. CDR1 is SGHNT, CDR2 YYREEE, per germline (reference sequence).

The specimen was CD4+ or CD8+ T cells sorted from blood, collected in a trial of the OX40 agonist ivuxolimab. This TCR was recovered from an adult with an advanced solid tumor such as melanoma, head and neck, liver or kidney cancer. The genes are TRBV5-4 and TRBJ2-5; the match to TRBD1 covers 7 bases. This CDR3 reads CASSRQGEETQYF. The CDR3 DNA follows: TGTGCCAGCAGTAGACAGGGTGAAGAGACCCAGTACTTC.